This TCR beta chain originates from a study of blood T cell repertoires in COVID-19. For the study at large: Acute and convalescent COVID-19 specimens originated in the United States, Italy and Spain. Sample material is recorded as cDNA or gDNA derived from T cells, B-cell-depleted T cells, or PBMCs.

How the authors handled the data: Amplification from reference gene primers served as the basis for estimated nucleated cell counts. Only in-frame clones appear in the TCRdb table, and some are missing; sequencing was by immunoSEQ multiplex PCR. The D gene and trimming were derived from the DNA, and the V and J assignments and clone size from that table. Of around 86,000 clones in the sample, roughly 86% were seen once. The J segment lost 0 bases and the V segment lost 3 bases, leaving 13 bases of the junction unmatched. The length of the CDR3 is 18 residues. Germline CDR1 and CDR2: SGHRS and YFSETQ.

What was sequenced was peripheral blood. This sequence was found in a human donor with acute or convalescent COVID-19. The donor label of this sample is uncertain. The rearrangement uses TRBV5-1 and TRBJ2-7; 9 bases align to TRBD1. The CDR3: CASSYQPGRTGDSYEQYF. In DNA form, the CDR3 reads TGCGCCAGCAGCTATCAACCTGGAAGGACAGGGGACTCCTACGAGCAGTACTTC.